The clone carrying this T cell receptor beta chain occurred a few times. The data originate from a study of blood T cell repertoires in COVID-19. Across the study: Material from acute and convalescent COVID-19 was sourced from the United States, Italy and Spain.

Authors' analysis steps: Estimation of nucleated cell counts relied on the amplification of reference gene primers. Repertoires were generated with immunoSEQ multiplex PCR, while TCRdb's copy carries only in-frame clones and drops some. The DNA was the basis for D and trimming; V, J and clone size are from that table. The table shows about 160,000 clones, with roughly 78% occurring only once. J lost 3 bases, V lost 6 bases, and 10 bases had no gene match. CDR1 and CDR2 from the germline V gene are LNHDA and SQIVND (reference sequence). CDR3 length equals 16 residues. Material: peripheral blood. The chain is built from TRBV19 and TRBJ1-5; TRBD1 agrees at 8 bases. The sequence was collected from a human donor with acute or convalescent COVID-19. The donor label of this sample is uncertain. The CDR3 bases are TGTGCCAGTAGGACCCCCGGGACAGGTGACAATCAGCCCCAGCATTTT. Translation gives CASRTPGTGDNQPQHF.